Each of the 23 T cell receptor beta chains below was sequenced from the same sample in a study of T cells expressing NK-cell markers. TCRdb reprocessed the 5' RACE reads and keeps a single row for each CDR3 protein, giving no DNA. This sample contains 160,000 or so distinct CDR3 sequences. The sample was blood T cells: a sorted CD56 or NKG2C T cell subset, CD4+ or CD8+ T cells, or bulk PBMC T cells (not recorded which). All receptors derive from a woman between 18 and 70 years old in good health.

V is TRBV4-1 and J is TRBJ2-5; TCRdb picks TRBD2, but there is no DNA to check that call. Germline CDR1 and CDR2: MGHRA and YSYEKL. This CDR3 is 18 amino acids long. CDR3 residues: CASSRGLAGGRNQETQYF.

The rearrangement joins TRBV6-1 to TRBJ2-1; TCRdb picks TRBD1, but there is no DNA to check that call. Germline V gene sequence: CDR1 MNHNS, CDR2 SASEGT. The CDR3 loop spans 15 amino acids. The CDR3 reads CASSDPGNGYNEQFF.

CDR3 protein: CSASQGRNTEAFF. V is TRBV20-1 and J is TRBJ1-1; TCRdb selects TRBD1, and the lack of DNA leaves this call unchecked. The CDR3 is made up of 13 amino acids. CDR1 is DFQATT and CDR2 is SNEGSKA in the germline V gene (reference sequence).

This sequence joins TRBV4-1 and TRBJ1-5. The germline gives CDR1 MGHRA, CDR2 YSYEKL. The CDR3 is 15 residues long. The CDR3 sequence: CASSQDENRNQPQHF.

CDR3 residues: CSAEGRTGGIEKLFF. This chain uses TRBV20-1 with TRBJ1-4; checking the TCRdb D call of TRBD1 is not possible without DNA. Germline V gives CDR1 DFQATT, CDR2 SNEGSKA (reference sequence). CDR3 size: 15 residues.

The rearrangement joins TRBV7-9 to TRBJ1-1. Looked up from germline, CDR1 is SEHNR and CDR2 is FQNEAQ (reference sequence). The length of the CDR3 is 14 residues. CDR3 in amino acids: CASSLQSKNTEAFF.

The rearrangement uses TRBV20-1 and TRBJ1-5; TCRdb's assignment of TRBD1 cannot be checked, as there is no DNA. The CDR3 extends over 14 amino acids. Germline V gives CDR1 DFQATT, CDR2 SNEGSKA (reference sequence). This chain's CDR3 is CSARGDRVRQPQHF.

The chain's CDR3 is CASSSSLTGELFF. The chain has TRBV5-1 and TRBJ2-2; there is no DNA to check the TCRdb D call of TRBD1. The CDR3 has 13 residues. Germline values: CDR1 SGHRS, CDR2 YFSETQ.

The chain employs TRBV20-1 and TRBJ2-1; with no DNA, the TCRdb D assignment of TRBD2 cannot be verified. The CDR3 has 15 amino acids. Germline V gives CDR1 DFQATT, CDR2 SNEGSKA (reference sequence). CDR3 amino acids: CSATTSAYSYNEQFF.

This chain links TRBV20-1 with TRBJ2-2; TCRdb calls TRBD1, which cannot be checked without DNA. CDR1 DFQATT and CDR2 SNEGSKA come from the germline V gene (reference sequence). The CDR3 runs 14 residues. CDR3: CSAYSQGGTGELFF.

The V and J genes are TRBV12-3 or TRBV12-4 and TRBJ1-4; the D call of TRBD1 rests on TCRdb alone, since no DNA is present to check it. CDR3 size: 17 residues. CDR3 sequence reads: CASSFWDREVGNEKLFF.

This chain uses TRBV7-2 with TRBJ2-1; TCRdb's assignment of TRBD2 cannot be checked, as there is no DNA. The CDR3 has 14 amino acids. CDR1 SGHTA and CDR2 FQGNSA come from the germline V gene. CDR3 region: CASSLSGRAGEQFF.

The rearrangement links TRBV30 to TRBJ1-1. The CDR3 spans 12 residues. CDR1 and CDR2 from the germline V gene are GTSNPN and SVGIG (reference sequence). The CDR3 is CAWSTLALVAFF. Supplemented by reference TRBV30 and TRBJ1-1, the full variable domain reads SQTIHQWPATLVQPVGSPLSLECTVEGTSNPNLYWYRQAAGRGLQLLFYSVGIGQISSEVPQNLSASRPQDRQFILSSKKLLLSDSGFYLCAWSTLALVAFFGQGTRLTVV.

V is TRBV7-8 and J is TRBJ1-2. The CDR3 loop spans 12 amino acids. Germline CDR1 is SGHVS and CDR2 is FQNEAQ. The CDR3 is CASSLFEDGYTF. Using reference TRBV7-8 and TRBJ1-2 for the parts outside the CDR3, the full variable domain is GAGVSQSPRYKVAKRGQDVALRCDPISGHVSLFWYQQALGQGPEFLTYFQNEAQLDKSGLPSDRFFAERPEGSVSTLKIQRTQQEDSAVYLCASSLFEDGYTFGSGTRLTVV.

CDR3 sequence reads: CASSVESGSGTQYF. J is TRBJ2-5 and V is TRBV9; TCRdb outputs TRBD1, but without DNA this stays unchecked. The V gene's germline CDR1 is SGDLS and CDR2 YYNGEE. The CDR3 is 14 amino acids.

This chain links TRBV29-1 with TRBJ2-3. This CDR3 contains 11 residues. Germline V gene sequence: CDR1 SQVTM, CDR2 ANQGSEA. CDR3 sequence: CSVVVGDTQYF.

The chain uses TRBV29-1 and TRBJ1-1; no DNA is available, so the TRBD1 call from TCRdb remains unchecked. The V gene's germline CDR1 is SQVTM and CDR2 ANQGSEA. This CDR3 spans 15 amino acids. CDR3 loop: CSVFDRTGMNTEAFF.

This chain connects TRBV20-1 to TRBJ2-1; lacking DNA, the TRBD1 call made by TCRdb goes unchecked. CDR1 DFQATT and CDR2 SNEGSKA come from the germline V gene (reference sequence). CDR3 size: 15 residues. CDR3: CSYAAGPNPMNEQFF.

This sequence joins TRBV25-1 and TRBJ2-7; TCRdb returns TRBD1, unconfirmable since there is no DNA. The length of the CDR3 is 14 residues. The germline V gene has CDR1 MGHDK and CDR2 SYGVNS. CDR3 amino acids: CASSEKGQTYEQYF.

The chain has TRBV19 and TRBJ2-7; TCRdb indicates TRBD1, and absent DNA this call remains unverified. The CDR3 length is 15 residues. The V gene's germline CDR1 is LNHDA and CDR2 SQIVND (reference sequence). The CDR3 protein is CASSLRTGPSYEQYF.

V gene TRBV5-4 combines with J gene TRBJ2-3; TCRdb names TRBD1, which stays unverified in the absence of DNA. From germline, CDR1 is SGHNT and CDR2 YYREEE (reference sequence). This CDR3 is built from 15 residues. CDR3 region: CASSLGGGVTDTQYF.

The chain employs TRBV5-5 and TRBJ2-5. The V gene's germline CDR1 is SGHKS and CDR2 YYEKEE (reference sequence). The CDR3 is 13 amino acids. CDR3 amino acids: CASSLEVVETQYF.

The CDR3 reads CASSQALDRKNIQYF. The V gene is TRBV4-1, the J gene TRBJ2-4; TCRdb's D gene call, TRBD1, goes unchecked for lack of DNA. The CDR3 runs 15 residues. Per the germline V gene, CDR1 is MGHRA and CDR2 is YSYEKL.